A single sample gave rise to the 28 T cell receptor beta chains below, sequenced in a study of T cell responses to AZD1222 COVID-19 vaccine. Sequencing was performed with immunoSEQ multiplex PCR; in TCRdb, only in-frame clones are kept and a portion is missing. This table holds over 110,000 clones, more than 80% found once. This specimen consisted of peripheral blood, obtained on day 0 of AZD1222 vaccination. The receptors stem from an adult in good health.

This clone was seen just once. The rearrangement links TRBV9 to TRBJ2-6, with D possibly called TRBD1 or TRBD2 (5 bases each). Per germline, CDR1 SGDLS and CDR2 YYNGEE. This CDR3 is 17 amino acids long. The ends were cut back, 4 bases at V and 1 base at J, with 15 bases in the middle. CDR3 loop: CASSFGTVLSGANVLTF. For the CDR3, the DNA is TGTGCCAGCAGCTTCGGGACGGTGTTATCTGGGGCCAACGTCCTGACTTTC.

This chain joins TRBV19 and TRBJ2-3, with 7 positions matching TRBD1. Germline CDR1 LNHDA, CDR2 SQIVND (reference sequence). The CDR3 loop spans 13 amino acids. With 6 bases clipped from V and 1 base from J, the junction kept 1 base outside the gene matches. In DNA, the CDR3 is TGTGCCAGTAGCACAGGGGGCACAGATACGCAGTATTTT. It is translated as CASSTGGTDTQYF.

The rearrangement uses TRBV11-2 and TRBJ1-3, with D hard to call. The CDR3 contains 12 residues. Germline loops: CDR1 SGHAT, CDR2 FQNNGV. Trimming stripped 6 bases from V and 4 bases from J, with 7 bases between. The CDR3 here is CASRLAGNTIYF. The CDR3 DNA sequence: TGTGCCAGCAGACTTGCAGGAAACACCATATATTTT.

The CDR3 sequence is CASSVGSMNTEAFF. CDR3 nucleotide sequence: TGTGCCAGCAGTGTAGGGAGCATGAACACTGAAGCTTTCTTT. The chain joins TRBV25-1 to TRBJ1-1; D remains unclear. The ends were cut back, 4 bases at V and 0 bases at J, with 9 bases in the middle. CDR1 and CDR2 from the germline V gene are MGHDK and SYGVNS. The CDR3 covers 14 residues. The full variable domain, rest sourced from reference TRBV25-1 and TRBJ1-1, is EADIYQTPRYLVIGTGKKITLECSQTMGHDKMYWYQQDPGMELHLIHYSYGVNSTEKGDLSSESTVSRIRTEHFPLTLESARPSHTSQYLCASSVGSMNTEAFFGQGTRLTVV.

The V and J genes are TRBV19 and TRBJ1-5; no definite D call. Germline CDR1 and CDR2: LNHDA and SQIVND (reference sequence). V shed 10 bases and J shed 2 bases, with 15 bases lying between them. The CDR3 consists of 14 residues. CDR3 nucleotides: TGTGCCACCCAAGACCCTCAGGGCAATCAGCCCCAGCATTTT. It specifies CATQDPQGNQPQHF.

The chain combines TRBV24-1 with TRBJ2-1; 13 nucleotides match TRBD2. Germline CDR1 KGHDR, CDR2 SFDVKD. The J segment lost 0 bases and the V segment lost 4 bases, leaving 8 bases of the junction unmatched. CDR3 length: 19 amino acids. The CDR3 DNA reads TGTGCCACCAGTGAGCCGGGACTAGCGGGGAAGAGCTCCTACAATGAGCAGTTCTTC. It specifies CATSEPGLAGKSSYNEQFF.

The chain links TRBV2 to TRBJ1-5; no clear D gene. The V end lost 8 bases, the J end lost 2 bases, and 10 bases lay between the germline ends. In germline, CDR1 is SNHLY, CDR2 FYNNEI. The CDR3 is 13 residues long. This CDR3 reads CASQAGGNQPQHF. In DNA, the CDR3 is TGTGCCAGCCAGGCCGGGGGCAATCAGCCCCAGCATTTT.

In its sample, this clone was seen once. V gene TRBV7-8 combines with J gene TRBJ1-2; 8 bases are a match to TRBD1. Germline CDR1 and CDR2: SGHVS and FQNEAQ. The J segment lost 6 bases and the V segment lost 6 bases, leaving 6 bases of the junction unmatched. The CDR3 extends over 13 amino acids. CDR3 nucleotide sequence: TGTGCCAGCAGTCGACGACAGGGGAATGGCTACACCTTC. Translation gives CASSRRQGNGYTF.

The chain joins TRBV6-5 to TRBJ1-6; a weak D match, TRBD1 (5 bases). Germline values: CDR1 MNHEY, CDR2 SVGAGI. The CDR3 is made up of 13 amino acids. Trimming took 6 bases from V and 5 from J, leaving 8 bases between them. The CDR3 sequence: CASSRGDNSPLHF. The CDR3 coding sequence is TGTGCCAGCAGCCGGGGCGATAATTCACCCCTCCACTTT.

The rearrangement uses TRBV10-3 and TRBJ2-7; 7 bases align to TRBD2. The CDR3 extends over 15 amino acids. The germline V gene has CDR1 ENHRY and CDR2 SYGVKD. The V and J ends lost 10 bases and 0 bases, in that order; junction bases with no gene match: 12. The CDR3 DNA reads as TGTGCCACCGCAGAAGCGGGGCGAAGCTCCTACGAGCAGTACTTC. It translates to CATAEAGRSSYEQYF.

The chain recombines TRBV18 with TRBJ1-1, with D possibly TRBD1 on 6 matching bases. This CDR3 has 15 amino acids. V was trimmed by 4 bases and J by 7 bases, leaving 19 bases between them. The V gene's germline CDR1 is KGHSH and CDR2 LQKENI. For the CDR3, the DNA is TGTGCCAGCTCACTGGGGACCGGGACATCTAGTGAAGCTTTCTTT. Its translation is CASSLGTGTSSEAFF.

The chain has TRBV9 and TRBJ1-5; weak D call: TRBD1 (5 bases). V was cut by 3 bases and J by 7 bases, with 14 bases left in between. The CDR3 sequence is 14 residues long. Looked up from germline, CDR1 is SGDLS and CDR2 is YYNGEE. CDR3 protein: CASSAFEGNQPQHF. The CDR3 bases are TGTGCCAGCAGCGCTTTTGAGGGGAACCAGCCCCAGCATTTT.

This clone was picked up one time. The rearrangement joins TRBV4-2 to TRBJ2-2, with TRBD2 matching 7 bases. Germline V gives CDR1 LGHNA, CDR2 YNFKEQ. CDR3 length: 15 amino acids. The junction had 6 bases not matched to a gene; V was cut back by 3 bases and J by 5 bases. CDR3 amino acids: CASSHGRRATGELFF. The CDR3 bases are TGTGCCAGCAGCCACGGGAGGCGGGCGACCGGGGAGCTGTTTTTT.

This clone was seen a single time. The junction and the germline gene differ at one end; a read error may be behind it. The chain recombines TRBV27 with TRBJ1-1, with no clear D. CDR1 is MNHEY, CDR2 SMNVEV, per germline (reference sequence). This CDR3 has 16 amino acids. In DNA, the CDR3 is TGTGCCAGCAGTCTATCCGTTGAGCGTTTCGCCACTGAAGCTTTCTTT. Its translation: CASSLSVERFATEAFF.

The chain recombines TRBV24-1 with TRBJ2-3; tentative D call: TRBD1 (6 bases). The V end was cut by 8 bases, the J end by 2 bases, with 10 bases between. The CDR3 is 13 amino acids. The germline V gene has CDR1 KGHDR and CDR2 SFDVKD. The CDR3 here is CATKDRYTDTQYF. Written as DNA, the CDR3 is TGTGCCACCAAGGACAGATACACAGATACGCAGTATTTT.

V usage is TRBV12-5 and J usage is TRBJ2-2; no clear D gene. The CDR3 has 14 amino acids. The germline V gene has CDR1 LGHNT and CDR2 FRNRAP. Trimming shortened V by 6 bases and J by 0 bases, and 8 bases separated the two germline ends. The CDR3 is CASGGLANTGELFF. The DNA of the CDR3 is TGTGCTAGTGGGGGTCTCGCGAACACCGGGGAGCTGTTTTTT.

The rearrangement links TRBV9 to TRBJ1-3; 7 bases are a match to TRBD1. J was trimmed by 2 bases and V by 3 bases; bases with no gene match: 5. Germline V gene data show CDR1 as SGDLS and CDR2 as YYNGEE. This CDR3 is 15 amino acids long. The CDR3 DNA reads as TGTGCCAGCAGCGAACAGGGGATCGCTGGAAACACCATATATTTT. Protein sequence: CASSEQGIAGNTIYF.

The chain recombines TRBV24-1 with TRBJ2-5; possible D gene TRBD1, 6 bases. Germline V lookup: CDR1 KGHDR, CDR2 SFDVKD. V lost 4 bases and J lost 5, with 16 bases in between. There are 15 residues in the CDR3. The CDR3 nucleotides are TGTGCCACCAGTGAACCTACCGGGACAAAGGAGACCCAGTACTTC. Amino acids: CATSEPTGTKETQYF.

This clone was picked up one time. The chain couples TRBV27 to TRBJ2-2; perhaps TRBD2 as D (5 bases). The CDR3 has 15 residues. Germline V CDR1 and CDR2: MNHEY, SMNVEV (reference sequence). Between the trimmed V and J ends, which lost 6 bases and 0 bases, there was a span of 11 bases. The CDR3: CASSPSGSNTGELFF. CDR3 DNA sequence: TGTGCCAGCAGCCCGTCGGGGTCGAACACCGGGGAGCTGTTTTTT.

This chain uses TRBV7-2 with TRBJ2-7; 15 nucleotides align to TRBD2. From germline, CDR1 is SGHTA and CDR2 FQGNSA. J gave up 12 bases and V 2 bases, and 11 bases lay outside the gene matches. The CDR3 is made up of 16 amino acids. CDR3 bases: TGTGCCAGCAGCTTATTTTCGGGGACTAGCGGGAGGATAACGTACTTC. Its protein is CASSLFSGTSGRITYF.

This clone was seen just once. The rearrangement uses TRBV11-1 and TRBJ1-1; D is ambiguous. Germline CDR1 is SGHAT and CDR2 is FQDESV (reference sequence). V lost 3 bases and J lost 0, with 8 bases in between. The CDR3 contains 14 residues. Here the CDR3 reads CASSFDSMNTEAFF. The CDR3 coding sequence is TGTGCCAGCAGCTTTGATTCCATGAACACTGAAGCTTTCTTT.

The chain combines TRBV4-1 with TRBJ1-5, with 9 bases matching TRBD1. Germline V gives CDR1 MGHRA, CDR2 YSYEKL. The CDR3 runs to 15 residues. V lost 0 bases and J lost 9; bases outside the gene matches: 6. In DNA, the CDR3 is TGCGCCAGCAGCCAAGACCCGGGACAGGGCCTGCCCCAGCATTTT. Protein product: CASSQDPGQGLPQHF.

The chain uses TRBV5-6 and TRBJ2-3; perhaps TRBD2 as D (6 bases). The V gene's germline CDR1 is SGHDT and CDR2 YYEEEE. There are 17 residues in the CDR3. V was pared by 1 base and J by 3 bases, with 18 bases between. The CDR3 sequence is CASSLKVVPGRTDTQYF. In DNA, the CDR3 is TGTGCCAGCAGCTTGAAGGTGGTCCCGGGGAGGACAGATACGCAGTATTTT.

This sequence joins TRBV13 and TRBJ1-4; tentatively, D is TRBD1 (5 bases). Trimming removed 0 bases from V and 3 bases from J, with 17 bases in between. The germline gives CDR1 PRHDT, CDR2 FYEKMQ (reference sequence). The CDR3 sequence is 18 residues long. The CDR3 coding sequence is TGTGCCAGCAGCTTAGGCCTCCGGGGGTTGGCGCCTAATGAAAAACTGTTTTTT. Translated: CASSLGLRGLAPNEKLFF.

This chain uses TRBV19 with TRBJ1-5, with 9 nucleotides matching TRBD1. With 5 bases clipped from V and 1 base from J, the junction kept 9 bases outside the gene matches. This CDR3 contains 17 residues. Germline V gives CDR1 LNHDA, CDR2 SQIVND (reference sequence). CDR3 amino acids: CASSVLTGGGSNQPQHF. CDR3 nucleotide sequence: TGTGCCAGTAGTGTCCTTACAGGGGGCGGAAGCAATCAGCCCCAGCATTTT.

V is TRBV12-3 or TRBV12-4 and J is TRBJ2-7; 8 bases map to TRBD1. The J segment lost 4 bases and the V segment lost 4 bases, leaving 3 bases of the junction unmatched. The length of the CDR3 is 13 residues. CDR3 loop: CASSSDRGYEQYF. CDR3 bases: TGTGCCAGCAGTTCCGACAGGGGTTACGAGCAGTACTTC.

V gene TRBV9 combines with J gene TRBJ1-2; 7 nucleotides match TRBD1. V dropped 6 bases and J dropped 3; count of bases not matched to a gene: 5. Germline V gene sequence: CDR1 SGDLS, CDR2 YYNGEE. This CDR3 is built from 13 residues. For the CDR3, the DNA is TGTGCCAGCACCCTCGGGACAGACTATGGCTACACCTTC. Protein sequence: CASTLGTDYGYTF.

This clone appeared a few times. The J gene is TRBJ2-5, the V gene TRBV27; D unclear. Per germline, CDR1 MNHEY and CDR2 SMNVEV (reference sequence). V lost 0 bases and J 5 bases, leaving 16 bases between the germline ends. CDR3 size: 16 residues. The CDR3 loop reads CASSLSSHFSRETQYF. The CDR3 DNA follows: TGTGCCAGCAGTTTATCATCTCACTTTTCACGGGAGACCCAGTACTTC.